The T cell receptor beta chain under discussion was sequenced for a study of control samples from healthy donors and cancer patients. In regard to this clone: One junction end does not reproduce the germline sequence, and a read error may be involved.

The method was immunoSEQ multiplex PCR; TCRdb's version includes in-frame clones alone and lacks a portion of them. The sample shows about 160,000 clones, about 90% of them seen only once. The CDR3 contains 17 residues. Per germline, CDR1 SGHVS and CDR2 FQNEAQ. The sample taken for sequencing was blood. The TCR was taken from a man aged 25-40 years in good health. V usage is TRBV7-8 and J usage is TRBJ2-6, with D maybe TRBD1 (5 bases). The CDR3 spells CASSLGRTVSGSNVLTF. CDR3 in DNA: TGTGCCAGCAGCTTGGGGCGGACGGTCTCTGGGTCCAACGTCCTGACTTTC. The full variable domain, with the rest looked up from reference TRBV7-8 and TRBJ2-6, is GAGVSQSPRYKVAKRGQDVALRCDPISGHVSLFWYQQALGQGPEFLTYFQNEAQLDKSGLPSDRFFAERPEGSVSTLKIQRTQQEDSAVYLCASSLGRTVSGSNVLTFGAGSRLTVL.